This is a list of T cell receptor beta chains from one sample in a study of cytomegalovirus exposure and HLA in healthy donors. Sequenced by immunoSEQ multiplex PCR; TCRdb stores in-frame clones only, minus some. The data contain some 220,000 clones, 75% to 85% of them seen just once; the ten biggest clones take up around 2.8%. Sequencing input: PBMCs. The receptor source for this set is a woman in her fifties or sixties in good health and CMV-seropositive. Each CDR3 is given with its conserved first and last residue. Fields, in order: V gene, J gene, CDR3 protein.

>TRBV6-5|TRBJ2-7
CASSSPGTGLNEQYF
>TRBV2|TRBJ1-5
CATSGQFNQPQHF
>TRBV5-1|TRBJ1-2
CASSHNLDINGYTF
>TRBV10-2|TRBJ1-2
CASSEQGALYGYTF
>TRBV9|TRBJ1-1
CASSVDSVEAFF
>TRBV5-6|TRBJ1-6
CASSLRFPGGNSPLHF
>TRBV7-9|TRBJ2-3
CASSITPGVGTDTQYF
>TRBV7-8|TRBJ2-5
CASSASGTPRGETQYF
>TRBV5-1|TRBJ2-7
CASRLLRGPSSYEQYF
>TRBV6-1|TRBJ1-5
CASSETGSYGNQPQHF
>TRBV27|TRBJ1-2
CASSRRQGGFTNYGYTF
>TRBV11-1|TRBJ1-5
CASSHSGQPQHF
>TRBV7-9|TRBJ2-7
CASSLVSWTGDPYEQYF
>TRBV19|TRBJ2-3
CASSRTGTDTQYF
>TRBV5-1|TRBJ2-7
CASSPLGTGGAGSRSYEQYF
>TRBV30|TRBJ1-3
CAWGGRGNTIYF
>TRBV19|TRBJ2-7
CASSVQYNRLYSYEQYF
>TRBV28|TRBJ1-5
CASKQGWQPQHF
>TRBV18|TRBJ2-5
CASSPISQGGETQYF
>TRBV7-2|TRBJ2-5
CASSLGRGGARQETQYF
>TRBV2|TRBJ2-7
CASSFGQGVYEQYF
>TRBV15|TRBJ2-7
CATSRDGRGWDF
>TRBV5-1|TRBJ2-1
CASSLVVAAYNEQFF
>TRBV18|TRBJ2-1
CASSPASATYNEQFF
>TRBV12-5|TRBJ2-1
CASGSLGQQYNEQFF
>TRBV6-5|TRBJ1-1
CASSYSKRGKTEAFF
>TRBV6-6|TRBJ1-6
CASSYREGSYNSPLHF
>TRBV29-1|TRBJ2-1
CSVERYNEQFF
>TRBV28|TRBJ1-4
CASTRRNEKLFF
>TRBV28|TRBJ1-4
CASSRQNEKLFF
>TRBV29-1|TRBJ2-5
CSVDRGGGETQYF